This TCR beta chain was sequenced in a study of shared clonotypes between healthy human individuals. Worth noting for this clone: The antigen remains unidentified.

The assay was immunoSEQ multiplex PCR, and TCRdb's table has in-frame clones only and misses some. There are roughly 2,000,000 clones in the sample; approximately 92% occur only once, and about 1.7% lies in the top ten. Points from the study as a whole: Enrolling few donors narrowed the genetic and exposure-history diversity that was represented.

CDR1 and CDR2 (germline): SGDLS, YYNGEE. Trimming cost V 0 bases and J 1 base, with 10 bases left between them. The CDR3 loop spans 16 amino acids. Cells designated naive CD8 were CD45RO-negative and were positively selected for CCR7, with terminally differentiated effector memory CD45RA+ cells excluded. The chain has TRBV9 and TRBJ2-2, with D uncertain. The clonotype originates from a man younger than 30 in good health. Some clones in this sample may be carry-over from other donors' samples. The sequenced sample consisted of naive CD8+ T cells from PBMCs. The CDR3 reads CASSVEFRQNTGELFF. The CDR3 region has the DNA TGTGCCAGCAGCGTAGAGTTCAGGCAGAACACCGGGGAGCTGTTTTTT.